This T cell receptor beta chain stems from a study of cytomegalovirus exposure and HLA in healthy donors. The CDR3 spans 15 residues. Germline V gives CDR1 SGHDT, CDR2 YYEEEE. V was cut by 4 bases and J by 0 bases, with 11 bases left in between. With 60 Vbeta and 13 Jbeta primers, the PCR was carried out. Clones were read by immunoSEQ multiplex PCR, and TCRdb kept only the in-frame ones, dropping some. The data show more than 95,000 clones, around 74% seen once. The chain employs TRBV5-6 and TRBJ2-1; D is unresolved. The sample was PBMCs. This receptor was obtained from a woman under 30 in good health and CMV-seronegative. CDR3 in amino acids: CASSPMLSSYNEQFF. CDR3 DNA sequence: TGTGCCAGCAGCCCAATGCTGAGCTCCTACAATGAGCAGTTCTTC.